This record covers a single T cell receptor beta chain. This sample was included in a study of regulatory T cells in long-lasting Graves disease. Researchers made TCR beta libraries by using iRepertoire HTBI primers and running Arm-PCR on CDR3 regions. MiXCR was run by TCRdb on the multiplex PCR reads, yielding one entry per CDR3 protein. The sample comprises about 560,000 distinct CDR3 sequences, 15% to 20% of which are singletons, and more than 10% rests with the top ten. Trimming removed 7 bases from V and 8 bases from J, with 21 bases in between. The CDR3 contains 15 residues. Germline CDR1 reads LGHDT; CDR2 reads YNNKEL (reference sequence). Time point: newly diagnosed GD, antithyroid drugs for less than 3 months. Researchers made the TCR library from RNA that was extracted from PBMCs. The same specimen was also included in a second study, on T cells in Graves' hyperthyroidism and ophthalmopathy. That investigation notes: RT-PCR in the first round (using the HTBI primer set) targeted the TCR CDR3.

Sequenced material: peripheral blood mononuclear cells (PBMCs), taken at new diagnosis, from a patient treated with antithyroid drugs. This clonotype was obtained from a man younger than 35 with Graves disease. V and J are TRBV3-1 and TRBJ2-1; possible D gene TRBD2, 6 bases. CDR3 residues: CASNPGRGYNDEQFF. CDR3 in DNA: TGTGCCAGCAACCCCGGGAGAGGCTACAACGATGAGCAGTTCTTC.